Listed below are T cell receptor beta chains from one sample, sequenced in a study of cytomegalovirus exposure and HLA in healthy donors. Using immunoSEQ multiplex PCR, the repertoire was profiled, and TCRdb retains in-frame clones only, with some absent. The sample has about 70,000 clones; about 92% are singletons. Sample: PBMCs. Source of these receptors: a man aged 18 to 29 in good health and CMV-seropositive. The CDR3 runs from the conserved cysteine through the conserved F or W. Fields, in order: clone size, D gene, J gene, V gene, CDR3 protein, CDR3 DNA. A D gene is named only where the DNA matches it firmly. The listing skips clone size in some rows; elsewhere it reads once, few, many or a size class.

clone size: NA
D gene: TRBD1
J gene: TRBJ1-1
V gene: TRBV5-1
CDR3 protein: CASSSKIPGQGGNTEAFF
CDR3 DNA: TGCGCCAGCAGCTCGAAGATCCCGGGACAGGGGGGGAACACTGAAGCTTTCTTT

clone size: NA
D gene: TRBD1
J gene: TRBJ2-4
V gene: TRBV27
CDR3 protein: CASSSDRGNIQYF
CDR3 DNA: TGTGCCAGCAGTTCGGACAGGGGGAACATTCAGTACTTC

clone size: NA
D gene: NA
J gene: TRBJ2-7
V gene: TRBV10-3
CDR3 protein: CAISDSGATYEQYF
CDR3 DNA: TGTGCCATCAGTGATTCAGGGGCAACCTACGAGCAGTACTTC

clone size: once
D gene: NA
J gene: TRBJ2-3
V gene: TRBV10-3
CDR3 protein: CAIGEGEDTQYF
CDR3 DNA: TGTGCCATCGGTGAGGGAGAAGATACGCAGTATTTT

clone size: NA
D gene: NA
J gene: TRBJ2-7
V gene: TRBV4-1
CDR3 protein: CASYPTALIPEGPAYEQYF
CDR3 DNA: TGCGCCAGCTACCCGACAGCCCTTATTCCCGAAGGGCCTGCCTACGAGCAGTACTTC

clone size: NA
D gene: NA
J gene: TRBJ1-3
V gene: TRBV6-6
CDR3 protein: CASSYQDSRSGNTIYF
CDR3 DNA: TGTGCCAGCAGTTATCAAGACAGCCGCTCTGGAAACACCATATATTTT

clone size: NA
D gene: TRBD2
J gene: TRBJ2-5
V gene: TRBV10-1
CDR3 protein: CASLSSGRAHRETQYF
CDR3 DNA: TGCGCCAGCCTTTCTAGCGGGAGGGCCCATAGGGAGACCCAGTACTTC

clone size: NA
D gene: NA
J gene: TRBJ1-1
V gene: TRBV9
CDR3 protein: CASSVGSRDTEAFF
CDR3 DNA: TGTGCCAGCAGCGTAGGGTCCAGGGACACTGAAGCTTTCTTT

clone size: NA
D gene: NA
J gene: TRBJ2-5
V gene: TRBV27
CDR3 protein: CASSLRLAGETQYF
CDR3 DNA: TGTGCCAGCAGTTTACGGCTAGCAGGAGAGACCCAGTACTTC

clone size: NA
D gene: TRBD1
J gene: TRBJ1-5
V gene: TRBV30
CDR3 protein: CAFRQGINQPQHF
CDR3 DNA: TGTGCCTTCCGACAGGGGATAAATCAGCCCCAGCATTTT

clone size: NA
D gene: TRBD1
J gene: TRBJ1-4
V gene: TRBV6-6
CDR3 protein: CASSYSGQGGNEKLFF
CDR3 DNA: TGTGCCAGCAGTTACTCAGGACAGGGTGGTAATGAAAAACTGTTTTTT

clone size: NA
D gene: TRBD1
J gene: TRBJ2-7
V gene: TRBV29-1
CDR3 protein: CSVSTGDSSYEQYF
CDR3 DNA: TGCAGCGTTTCTACAGGGGACAGCTCCTACGAGCAGTACTTC

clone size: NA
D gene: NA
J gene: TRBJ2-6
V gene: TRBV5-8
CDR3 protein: CASSLVLGAGANVLTF
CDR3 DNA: TGTGCCAGCAGCTTGGTACTGGGGGCCGGGGCCAACGTCCTGACTTTC

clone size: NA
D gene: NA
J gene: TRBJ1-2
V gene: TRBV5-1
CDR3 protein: CASSLVGGGNGYTF
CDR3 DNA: TGCGCCAGCAGCTTGGTAGGGGGTGGCAATGGCTACACCTTC

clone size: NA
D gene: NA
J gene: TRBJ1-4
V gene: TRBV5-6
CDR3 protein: CASSFRQAVTTNEKLFF
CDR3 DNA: TGTGCCAGCAGCTTCCGACAGGCTGTGACAACTAATGAAAAACTGTTTTTT

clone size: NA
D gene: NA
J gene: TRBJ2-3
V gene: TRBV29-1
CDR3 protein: CSVERDTDRNTQYF
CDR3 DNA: TGCAGCGTTGAAAGGGACACAGATCGGAATACGCAGTATTTT

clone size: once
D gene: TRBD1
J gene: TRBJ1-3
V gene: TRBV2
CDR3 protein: CASRVDRGHNTIYF
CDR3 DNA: TGTGCCAGCAGAGTGGACAGGGGGCATAACACCATATATTTT